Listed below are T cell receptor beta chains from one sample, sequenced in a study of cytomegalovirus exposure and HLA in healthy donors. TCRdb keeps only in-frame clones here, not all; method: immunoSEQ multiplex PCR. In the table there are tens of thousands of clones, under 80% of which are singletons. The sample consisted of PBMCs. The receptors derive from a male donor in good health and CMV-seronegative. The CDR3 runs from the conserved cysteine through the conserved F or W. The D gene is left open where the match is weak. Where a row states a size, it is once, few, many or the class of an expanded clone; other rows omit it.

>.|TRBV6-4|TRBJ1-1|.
CASSEQANTEAFF
TGTGCCAGCAGTGAACAGGCGAACACTGAAGCTTTCTTT
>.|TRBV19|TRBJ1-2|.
CASSKQTNYGYTF
TGTGCCAGTAGTAAACAGACTAACTATGGCTACACCTTC
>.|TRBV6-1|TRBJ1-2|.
CASTTNLGGEGYTF
TGTGCCAGCACAACCAATCTAGGGGGAGAGGGCTACACCTTC
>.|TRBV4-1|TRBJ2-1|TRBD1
CASSQVGRDRAYNEQFF
TGCGCCAGCAGCCAAGTCGGCCGGGACAGGGCCTACAATGAGCAGTTCTTC
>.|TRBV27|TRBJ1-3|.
CASSLSAVSGNTIYF
TGTGCCAGCAGTTTATCGGCAGTATCTGGAAACACCATATATTTT
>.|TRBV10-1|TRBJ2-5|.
CASSEWAEGTQYF
TGCGCCAGCAGTGAATGGGCCGAGGGGACCCAGTACTTC
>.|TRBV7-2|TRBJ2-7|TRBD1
CASSLAGQGTYEQYF
TGTGCCAGCAGCTTAGCGGGACAGGGGACCTACGAGCAGTACTTC
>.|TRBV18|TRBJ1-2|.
CASSATALSSGYTF
TGTGCCAGCTCAGCTACAGCCTTATCTTCTGGCTACACCTTC
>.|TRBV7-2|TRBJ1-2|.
CASSNRSVFTYGYTF
TGTGCCAGCAGCAACAGGTCCGTTTTCACCTATGGCTACACCTTC
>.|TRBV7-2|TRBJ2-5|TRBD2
CASSPSSGGASETQYF
TGTGCCAGCAGCCCGTCTAGCGGGGGGGCGTCAGAGACCCAGTACTTC
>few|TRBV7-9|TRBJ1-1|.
CASSFPRGVPNTEAFF
TGTGCCAGCAGCTTCCCCAGGGGAGTACCGAACACTGAAGCTTTCTTT
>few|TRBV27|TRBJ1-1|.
CASSLWRMNTEAFF
TGTGCCAGCAGTTTATGGCGGATGAACACTGAAGCTTTCTTT
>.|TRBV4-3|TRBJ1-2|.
CASSPGSGAGEYHYTF
TGCGCCAGCAGCCCAGGATCAGGGGCAGGGGAATATCACTACACCTTC
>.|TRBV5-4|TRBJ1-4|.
CASSLQSVNEKLFF
TGTGCCAGCAGCTTGCAGTCAGTTAATGAAAAACTGTTTTTT
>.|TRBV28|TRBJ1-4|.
CASSSPVEKLFF
TGTGCCAGCAGTTCCCCAGTGGAAAAACTGTTTTTT
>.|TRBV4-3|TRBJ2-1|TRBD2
CASSPLAGGPPEQFF
TGCGCCAGCAGCCCACTAGCGGGAGGGCCCCCTGAGCAGTTCTTC
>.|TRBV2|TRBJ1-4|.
CASSDGGRNEKLFF
TGTGCCAGCAGTGACGGGGGTCGTAATGAAAAACTGTTTTTT
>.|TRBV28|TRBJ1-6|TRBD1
CASTLVGTANSPLHF
TGTGCCAGCACACTTGTGGGGACAGCTAATTCACCCCTCCACTTT
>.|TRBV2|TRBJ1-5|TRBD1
CASRARQGARQPQHF
TGTGCCAGCAGAGCCAGACAGGGGGCTAGGCAGCCCCAGCATTTT
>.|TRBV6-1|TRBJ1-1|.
CASSPDTLGNTEAFF
TGTGCCAGCAGTCCTGACACATTAGGGAACACTGAAGCTTTCTTT
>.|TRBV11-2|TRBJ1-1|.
CASSFHGMAAFF
TGTGCCAGCAGCTTCCATGGCATGGCCGCTTTCTTT
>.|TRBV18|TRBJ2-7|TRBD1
CASSRDGDRGMNEQYF
TGTGCCAGCTCACGGGACGGGGACAGGGGGATGAACGAGCAGTACTTC
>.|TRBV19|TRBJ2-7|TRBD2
CASAREGYEQYF
TGTGCCAGTGCCAGGGAGGGGTACGAGCAGTACTTC
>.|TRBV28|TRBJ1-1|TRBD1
CASSSRGTGRGYTEAFF
TGTGCCAGCAGTTCTCGCGGGACAGGACGGGGGTACACTGAAGCTTTCTTT